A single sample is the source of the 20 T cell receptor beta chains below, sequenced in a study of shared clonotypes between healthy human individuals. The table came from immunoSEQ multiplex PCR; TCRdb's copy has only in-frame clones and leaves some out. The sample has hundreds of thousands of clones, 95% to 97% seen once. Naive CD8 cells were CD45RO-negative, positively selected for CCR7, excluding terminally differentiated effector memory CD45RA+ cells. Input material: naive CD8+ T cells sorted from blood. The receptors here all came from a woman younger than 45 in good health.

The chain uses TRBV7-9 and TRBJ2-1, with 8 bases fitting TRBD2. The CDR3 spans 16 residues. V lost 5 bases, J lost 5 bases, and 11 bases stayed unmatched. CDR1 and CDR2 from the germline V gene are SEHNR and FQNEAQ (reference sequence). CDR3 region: CASSPQLSSGHNEQFF. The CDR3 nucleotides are TGTGCCAGCAGCCCCCAGTTGTCTAGCGGGCACAATGAGCAGTTCTTC.

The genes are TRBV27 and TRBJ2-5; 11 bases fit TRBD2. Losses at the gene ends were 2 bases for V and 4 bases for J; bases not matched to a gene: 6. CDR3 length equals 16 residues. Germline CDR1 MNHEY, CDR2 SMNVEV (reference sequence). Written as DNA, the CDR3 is TGTGCCAGCAGTTTAGTATTAGCGGGAGGGAGAGAGACCCAGTACTTC. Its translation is CASSLVLAGGRETQYF.

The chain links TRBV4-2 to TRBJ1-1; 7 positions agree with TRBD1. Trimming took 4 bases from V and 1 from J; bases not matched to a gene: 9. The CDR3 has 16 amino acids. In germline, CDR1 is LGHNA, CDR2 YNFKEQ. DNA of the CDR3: TGTGCCAGCAGCCCGTGGGGGGCAGGGGGGAACACTGAAGCTTTCTTT. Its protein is CASSPWGAGGNTEAFF.

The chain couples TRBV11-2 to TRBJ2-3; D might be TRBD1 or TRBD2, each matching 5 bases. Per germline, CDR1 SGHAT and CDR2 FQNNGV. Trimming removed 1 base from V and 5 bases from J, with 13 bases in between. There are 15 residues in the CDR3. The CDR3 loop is CASSLVQGVKDTQYF. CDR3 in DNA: TGTGCCAGCAGCTTAGTGCAGGGAGTGAAAGATACGCAGTATTTT. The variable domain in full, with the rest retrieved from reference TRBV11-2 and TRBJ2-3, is EAGVAQSPRYKIIEKRQSVAFWCNPISGHATLYWYQQILGQGPKLLIQFQNNGVVDDSQLPKDRFSAERLKGVDSTLKIQPAKLEDSAVYLCASSLVQGVKDTQYFGPGTRLTVL.

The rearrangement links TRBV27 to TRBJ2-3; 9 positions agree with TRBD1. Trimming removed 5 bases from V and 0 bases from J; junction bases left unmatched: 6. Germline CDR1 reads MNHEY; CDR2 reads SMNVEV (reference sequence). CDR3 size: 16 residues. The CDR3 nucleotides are TGTGCCAGCAGTCTACAGGGGGCGCTTAGCACAGATACGCAGTATTTT. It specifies CASSLQGALSTDTQYF.

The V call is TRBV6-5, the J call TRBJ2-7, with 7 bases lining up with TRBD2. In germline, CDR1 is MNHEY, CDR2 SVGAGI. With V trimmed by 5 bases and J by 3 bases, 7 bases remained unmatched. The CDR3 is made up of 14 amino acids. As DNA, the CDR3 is TGTGCCAGCAGTCCCATTGCGGGAGTCTACGAGCAGTACTTC. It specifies CASSPIAGVYEQYF.

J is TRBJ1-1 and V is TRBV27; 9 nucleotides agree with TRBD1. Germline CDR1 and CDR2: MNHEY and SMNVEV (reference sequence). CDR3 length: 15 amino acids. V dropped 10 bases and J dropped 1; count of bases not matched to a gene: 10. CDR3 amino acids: CATHPGQGTNTEAFF. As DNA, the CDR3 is TGTGCCACCCACCCCGGACAGGGGACGAACACTGAAGCTTTCTTT.

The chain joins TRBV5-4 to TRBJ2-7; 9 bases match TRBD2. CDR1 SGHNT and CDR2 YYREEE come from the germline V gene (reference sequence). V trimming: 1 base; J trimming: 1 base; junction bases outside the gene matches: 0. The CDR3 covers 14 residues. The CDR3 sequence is CASSLLAGSYEQYF. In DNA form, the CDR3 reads TGTGCCAGCAGCTTGCTAGCGGGGTCCTACGAGCAGTACTTC.

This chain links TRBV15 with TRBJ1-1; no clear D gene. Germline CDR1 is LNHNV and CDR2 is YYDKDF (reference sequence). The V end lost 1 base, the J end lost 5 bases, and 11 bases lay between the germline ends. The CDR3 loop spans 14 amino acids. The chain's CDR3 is CATSRVVGFTEAFF. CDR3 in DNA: TGTGCCACCAGCAGAGTAGTAGGGTTTACTGAAGCTTTCTTT.

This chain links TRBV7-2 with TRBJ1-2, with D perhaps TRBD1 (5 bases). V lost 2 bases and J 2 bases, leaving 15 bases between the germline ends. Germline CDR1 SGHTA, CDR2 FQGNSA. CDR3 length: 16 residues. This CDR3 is CASSLPRAGQNYGYTF. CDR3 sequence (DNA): TGTGCCAGCAGCTTACCTCGGGCAGGGCAAAACTATGGCTACACCTTC.

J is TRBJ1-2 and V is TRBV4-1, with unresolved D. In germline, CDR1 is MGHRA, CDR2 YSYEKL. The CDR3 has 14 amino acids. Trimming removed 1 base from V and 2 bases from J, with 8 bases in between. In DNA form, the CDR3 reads TGCGCCAGCAGCCAAGTGGGCGGGAACTATGGCTACACCTTC. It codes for CASSQVGGNYGYTF.

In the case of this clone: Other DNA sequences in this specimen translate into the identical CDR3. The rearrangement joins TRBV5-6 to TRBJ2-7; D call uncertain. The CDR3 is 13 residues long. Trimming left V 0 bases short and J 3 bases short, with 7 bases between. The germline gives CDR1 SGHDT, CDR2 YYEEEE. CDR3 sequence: CASSLGEDYEQYF. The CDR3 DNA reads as TGTGCCAGCAGCTTGGGTGAAGACTACGAGCAGTACTTC.

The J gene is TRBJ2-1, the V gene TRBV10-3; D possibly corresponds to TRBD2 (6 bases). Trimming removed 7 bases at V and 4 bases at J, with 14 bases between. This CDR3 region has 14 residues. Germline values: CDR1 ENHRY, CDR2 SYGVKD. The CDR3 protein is CAIMGGEGYNEQFF. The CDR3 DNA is TGTGCCATCATGGGGGGAGAGGGATACAATGAGCAGTTCTTC.

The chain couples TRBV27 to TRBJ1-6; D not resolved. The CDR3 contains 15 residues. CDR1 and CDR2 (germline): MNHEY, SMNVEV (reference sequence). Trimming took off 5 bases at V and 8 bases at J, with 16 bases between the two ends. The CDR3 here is CASSQTTTLYSPLHF. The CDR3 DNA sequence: TGTGCCAGCAGTCAGACGACTACCCTATATTCACCCCTCCACTTT.

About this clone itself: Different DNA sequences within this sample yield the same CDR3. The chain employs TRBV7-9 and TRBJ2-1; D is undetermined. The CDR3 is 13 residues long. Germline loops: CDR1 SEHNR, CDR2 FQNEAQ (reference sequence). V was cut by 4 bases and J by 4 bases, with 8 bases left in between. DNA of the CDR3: TGTGCCAGCAGCTCCGACTCGTACAATGAGCAGTTCTTC. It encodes CASSSDSYNEQFF.

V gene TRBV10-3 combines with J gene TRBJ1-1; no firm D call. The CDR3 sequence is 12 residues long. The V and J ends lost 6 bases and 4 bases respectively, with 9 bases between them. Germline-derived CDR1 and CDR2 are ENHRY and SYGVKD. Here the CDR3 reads CAIRGEFTEAFF. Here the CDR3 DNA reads TGTGCCATCAGGGGTGAATTCACTGAAGCTTTCTTT.

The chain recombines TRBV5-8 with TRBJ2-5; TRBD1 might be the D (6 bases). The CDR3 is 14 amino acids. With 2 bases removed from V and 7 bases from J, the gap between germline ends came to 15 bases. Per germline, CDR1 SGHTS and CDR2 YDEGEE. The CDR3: CASSFTGQSATQYF. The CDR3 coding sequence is TGTGCCAGCAGCTTCACAGGGCAGTCTGCGACCCAGTACTTC.

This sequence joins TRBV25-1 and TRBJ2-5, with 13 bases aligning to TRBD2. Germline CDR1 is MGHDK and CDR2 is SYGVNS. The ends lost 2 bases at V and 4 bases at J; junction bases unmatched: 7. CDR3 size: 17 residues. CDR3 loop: CASSEDGLAGVGETQYF. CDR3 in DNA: TGTGCCAGCAGTGAAGACGGACTAGCGGGAGTCGGAGAGACCCAGTACTTC.

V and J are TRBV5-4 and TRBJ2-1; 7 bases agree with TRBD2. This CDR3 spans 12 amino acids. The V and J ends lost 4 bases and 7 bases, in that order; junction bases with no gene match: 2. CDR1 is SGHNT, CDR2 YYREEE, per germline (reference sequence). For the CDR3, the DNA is TGTGCCAGCAGCCTTAGCGGGAATGAGCAGTTCTTC. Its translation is CASSLSGNEQFF.

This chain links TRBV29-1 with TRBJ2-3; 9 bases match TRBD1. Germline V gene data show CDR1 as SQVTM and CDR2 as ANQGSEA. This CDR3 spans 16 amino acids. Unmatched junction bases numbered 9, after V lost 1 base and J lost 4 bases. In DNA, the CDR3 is TGCAGCGTTGAAGTCCTGGACAGGGGATTCGCAGATACGCAGTATTTT. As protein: CSVEVLDRGFADTQYF.